The source of this TCR beta chain is a study of vaccination and CD4 T cells after COVID-19. Study in general: With a range of 35 to 161, the median interval from diagnosis to drawing post-COVID samples was approximately 100 days.

Oncomine TCR Beta short-read sequencing was applied to DNA from cultured CD4+ T cells. From cultured CD4+ T cells, genomic DNA was extracted. One entry per CDR3 protein, called by TCRdb with MiXCR from the PCR reads. The data hold 7,000 to 10,000 distinct CDR3 sequences, with about three quarters observed a single time. Stated treatment: roughly 10-day PBMC culture with coronavirus spike peptide pools or control peptides (ViraFEST assay). Germline V gives CDR1 ENHRY, CDR2 SYGVKD. V shed 11 bases, J shed 10 bases, and the junction held 13 bases outside the gene matches. The CDR3 runs 12 residues. This clonotype was seen a few times. Its antigen remains unknown.

Sequencing used CD4+ T cells from blood, cultured in vitro. V and J are TRBV10-3 and TRBJ1-2, with 7 bases aligning to TRBD1. The sequence was collected from a human donor who had recovered from COVID-19. CDR3 sequence reads: CASGEDRDDYTF. CDR3 coding DNA: TGTGCCTCAGGCGAAGACAGGGATGACTACACCTTC.